The clone carrying this T cell receptor (beta chain) was counted a single time. V dropped 8 bases and J dropped 1; count of bases not matched to a gene: 8. This CDR3 is built from 17 residues. Via MiXCR, TCRdb re-called the 5' RACE reads, giving one row per CDR3 protein. The table lists some 190,000 distinct CDR3 sequences, about 16% of them singletons, with 2.4% in the top ten. These data are taken from a study of T-cell memory formation after mild COVID-19. This clonotype was sampled from an adult woman who had mild COVID-19 (a few samples of this study predate the infection). Cell type and time point are not known. The material sequenced was PBMCs or a T cell subset sorted from them (not recorded which). The genes are TRBV23-1 and TRBJ2-6, with 10 bases that match TRBD1. TRBV23-1 is classed as an ORF, of uncertain function. The CDR3 sequence: CASGTGTGASGANVLTF. As DNA, the CDR3 is TGCGCCAGCGGTACCGGGACAGGGGCGTCTGGGGCCAACGTCCTGACTTTC.